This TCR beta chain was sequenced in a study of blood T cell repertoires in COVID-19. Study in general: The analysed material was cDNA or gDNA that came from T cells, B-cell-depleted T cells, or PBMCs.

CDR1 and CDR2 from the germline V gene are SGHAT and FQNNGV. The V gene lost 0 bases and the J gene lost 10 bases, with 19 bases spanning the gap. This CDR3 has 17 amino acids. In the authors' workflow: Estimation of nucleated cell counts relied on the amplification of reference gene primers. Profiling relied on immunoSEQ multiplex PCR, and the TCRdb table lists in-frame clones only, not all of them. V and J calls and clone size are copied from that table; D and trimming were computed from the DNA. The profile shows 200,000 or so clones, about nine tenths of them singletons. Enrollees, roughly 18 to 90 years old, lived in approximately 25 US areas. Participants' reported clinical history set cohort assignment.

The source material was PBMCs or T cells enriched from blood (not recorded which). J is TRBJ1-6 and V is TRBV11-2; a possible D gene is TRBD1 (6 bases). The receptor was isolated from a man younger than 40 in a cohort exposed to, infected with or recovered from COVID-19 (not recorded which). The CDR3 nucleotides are TGTGCCAGCAGCTTAGAAGGGGCAGGGGTTGCATTCTCACCCCTCCACTTT. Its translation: CASSLEGAGVAFSPLHF.